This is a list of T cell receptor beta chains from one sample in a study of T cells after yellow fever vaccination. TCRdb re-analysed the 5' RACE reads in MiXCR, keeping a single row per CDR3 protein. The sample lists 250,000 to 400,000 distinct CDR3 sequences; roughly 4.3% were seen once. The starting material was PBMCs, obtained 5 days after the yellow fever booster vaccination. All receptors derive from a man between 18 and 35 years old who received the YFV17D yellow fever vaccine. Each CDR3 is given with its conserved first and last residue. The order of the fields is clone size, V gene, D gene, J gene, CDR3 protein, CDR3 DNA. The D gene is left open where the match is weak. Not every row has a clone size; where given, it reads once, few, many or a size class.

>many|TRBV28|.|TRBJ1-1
CASSLGISGTEAFF
TGTGCCAGCAGTTTAGGTATTAGCGGGACTGAAGCTTTCTTT
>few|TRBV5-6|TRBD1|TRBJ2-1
CASSFWTGGGNEQFF
TGTGCCAGCAGCTTCTGGACAGGGGGAGGCAATGAGCAGTTCTTC
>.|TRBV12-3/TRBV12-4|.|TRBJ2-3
CASGTGAGVTQYF
TGTGCCAGCGGGACGGGGGCAGGGGTTACGCAGTATTTT
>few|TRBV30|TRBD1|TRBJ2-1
CAWSQGAIEQFF
TGTGCCTGGTCACAGGGGGCCATTGAGCAGTTCTTC
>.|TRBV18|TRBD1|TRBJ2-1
CASSPGGQVVNEQFF
TGTGCCAGCTCTCCGGGCGGACAGGTCGTTAATGAGCAGTTCTTC
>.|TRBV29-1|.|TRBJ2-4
CSVEREAKNIQYF
TGCAGCGTTGAGAGGGAGGCCAAAAACATTCAGTACTTC
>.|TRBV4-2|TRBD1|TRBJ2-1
CASSQDPTGGNEQFF
TGTGCCAGCAGCCAAGATCCAACAGGGGGCAATGAGCAGTTCTTC
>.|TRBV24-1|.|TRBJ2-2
CATSAARANTGELFF
TGTGCCACCAGTGCGGCCCGCGCGAACACCGGGGAGCTGTTTTTT
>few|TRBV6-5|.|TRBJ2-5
CASGGLAVKETQYF
TGTGCCAGCGGGGGGCTAGCGGTAAAAGAGACCCAGTACTTC
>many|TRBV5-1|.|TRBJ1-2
CASSLDRVSRGYTF
TGCGCCAGCAGCTTGGACAGGGTCTCTCGCGGCTACACCTTC
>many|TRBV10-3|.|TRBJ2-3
CAISDGGAGDTQYF
TGTGCCATCAGTGACGGGGGCGCGGGAGATACGCAGTATTTT
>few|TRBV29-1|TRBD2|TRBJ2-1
CSVEGLAGANNEQFF
TGCAGCGTTGAGGGCCTAGCGGGGGCCAACAATGAGCAGTTCTTC
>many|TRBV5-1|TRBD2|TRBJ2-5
CASSLKSGEETQYF
TGCGCCAGCAGCTTGAAGAGCGGGGAGGAGACCCAGTACTTC
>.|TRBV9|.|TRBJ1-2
CASSVGPQGGDYGYTF
TGTGCCAGCAGCGTAGGGCCACAGGGAGGGGACTATGGCTACACCTTC
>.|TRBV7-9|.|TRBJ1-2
CASSLAHTPGGYTF
TGTGCCAGCAGCTTAGCACACACTCCGGGTGGCTACACCTTC
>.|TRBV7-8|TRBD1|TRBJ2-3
CASSSVTGVTTDTQYF
TGTGCCAGCAGCTCAGTGACAGGGGTGACCACAGATACGCAGTATTTT
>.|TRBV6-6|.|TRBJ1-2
CASSYAFDGYTF
TGTGCCAGCAGTTACGCTTTCGATGGCTACACCTTC
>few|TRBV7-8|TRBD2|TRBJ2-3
CASSPGLAPPDTQYF
TGTGCCAGCAGCCCAGGACTAGCCCCACCGGATACGCAGTATTTT
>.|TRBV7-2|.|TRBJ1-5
CASSLGTRINQPQHF
TGTGCCAGCAGCCTAGGGACGAGAATCAATCAGCCCCAGCATTTT
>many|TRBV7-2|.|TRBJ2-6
CASSPARLPSGANVLTF
TGTGCCAGCAGCCCCGCGCGTCTCCCCTCTGGGGCCAACGTCCTGACTTTC
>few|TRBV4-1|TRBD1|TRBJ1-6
CASRTLQGPLYNSPLHF
TGCGCCAGCAGGACTTTACAGGGGCCACTGTATAATTCACCCCTCCACTTT
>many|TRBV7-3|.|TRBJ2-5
CASSPTATQETQYF
TGTGCCAGCAGCCCCACGGCAACTCAAGAGACCCAGTACTTC
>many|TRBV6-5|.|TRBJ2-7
CASSYGGRISSYEQYF
TGTGCCAGCAGTTATGGTGGCAGGATCAGCTCCTACGAGCAGTACTTC
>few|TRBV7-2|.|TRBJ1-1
CASGRWLNTEAFF
TGTGCCAGCGGGCGGTGGTTGAACACTGAAGCTTTCTTT
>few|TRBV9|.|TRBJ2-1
CASSVQGGGYNEQFF
TGTGCCAGCAGCGTACAGGGGGGAGGCTACAATGAGCAGTTCTTC
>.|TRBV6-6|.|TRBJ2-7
CASSATQGGTYEQYF
TGTGCCAGCAGTGCAACCCAGGGTGGAACCTACGAGCAGTACTTC
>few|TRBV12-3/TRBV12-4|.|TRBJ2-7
CASSSLAYEQYF
TGTGCCAGCAGTTCACTAGCCTACGAGCAGTACTTC
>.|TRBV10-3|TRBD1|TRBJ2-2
CAISDRQGPGELFF
TGTGCCATCAGTGACCGACAGGGCCCCGGGGAGCTGTTTTTT
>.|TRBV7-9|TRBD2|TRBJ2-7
CASSFGLAGAYEQYF
TGTGCCAGCAGCTTCGGACTAGCGGGGGCCTACGAGCAGTACTTC
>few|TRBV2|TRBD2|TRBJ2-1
CASRLLAGGHNEQFF
TGTGCCAGCAGACTCCTAGCGGGGGGGCACAATGAGCAGTTCTTC
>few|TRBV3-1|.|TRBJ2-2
CASSLSATGELFF
TGTGCCAGCAGCCTTTCTGCTACCGGGGAGCTGTTTTTT
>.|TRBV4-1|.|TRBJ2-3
CASSQDLTDTQYF
TGCGCCAGCAGCCAAGATTTAACAGATACGCAGTATTTT
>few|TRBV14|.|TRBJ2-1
CASSQLQGYNEQFF
TGTGCCAGCAGCCAGCTACAGGGCTACAATGAGCAGTTCTTC
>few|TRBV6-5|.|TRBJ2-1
CATKGRGGANEQFF
TGTGCCACCAAAGGGAGGGGGGGCGCGAATGAGCAGTTCTTC
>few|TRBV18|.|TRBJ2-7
CASSPPAQYEQYF
TGTGCCAGCTCACCACCGGCACAATACGAGCAGTACTTC
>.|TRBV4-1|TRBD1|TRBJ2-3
CASSQDGQVSTDTQYF
TGCGCCAGCAGCCAAGACGGACAGGTTAGCACAGATACGCAGTATTTT
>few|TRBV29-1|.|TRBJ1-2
CSVTTANYGYTF
TGCAGCGTTACAACGGCTAACTATGGCTACACCTTC
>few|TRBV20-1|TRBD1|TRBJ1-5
CAVGQGASSNQPQHF
TGCGCTGTAGGACAGGGGGCTTCGAGCAATCAGCCCCAGCATTTT
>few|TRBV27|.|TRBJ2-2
CASMVRGGLGTGELFF
TGTGCCAGCATGGTCAGGGGAGGTCTGGGAACCGGGGAGCTGTTTTTT
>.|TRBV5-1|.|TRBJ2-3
CASTRWGSDTQYF
TGCGCCAGCACTCGCTGGGGGTCAGATACGCAGTATTTT
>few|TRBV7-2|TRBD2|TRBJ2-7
CASVPKGLGTYEQYF
TGTGCCAGCGTACCCAAGGGACTAGGCACCTACGAGCAGTACTTC
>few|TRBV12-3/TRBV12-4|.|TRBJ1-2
CASSLTRDGYGYTF
TGTGCCAGCAGTTTAACCAGGGATGGCTATGGCTACACCTTC
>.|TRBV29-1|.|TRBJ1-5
CSAAGAGSQPQHF
TGCAGCGCGGCGGGGGCGGGGAGTCAGCCCCAGCATTTT
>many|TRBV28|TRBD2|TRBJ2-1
CASSPTSGAYNEQFF
TGTGCCAGCAGCCCGACTAGCGGGGCCTACAATGAGCAGTTCTTC
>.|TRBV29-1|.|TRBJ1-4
CSVGVGSTTNEKLFF
TGCAGCGTTGGCGTCGGGAGTACAACTAATGAAAAACTGTTTTTT
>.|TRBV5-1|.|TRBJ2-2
CASSLGVPNTGELFF
TGCGCCAGCAGCTTGGGGGTACCGAACACCGGGGAGCTGTTTTTT
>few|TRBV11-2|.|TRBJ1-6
CASSSEFYNSPLHF
TGTGCCAGCAGCTCGGAGTTCTATAATTCACCCCTCCACTTT
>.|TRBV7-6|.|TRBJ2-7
CASSSIWGYEQYF
TGTGCCAGCAGCTCCATTTGGGGCTACGAGCAGTACTTC
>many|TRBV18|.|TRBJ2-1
CASSPGASSYNEQFF
TGTGCCAGCTCACCAGGGGCCAGCTCCTACAATGAGCAGTTCTTC
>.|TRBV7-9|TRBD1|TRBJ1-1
CASSGRQGRGEAFF
TGTGCCAGCAGCGGAAGACAGGGGCGGGGGGAGGCTTTCTTT
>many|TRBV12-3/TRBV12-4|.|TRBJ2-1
CASSSNLQGDEQFF
TGTGCCAGCAGTTCCAACCTACAGGGTGATGAGCAGTTCTTC
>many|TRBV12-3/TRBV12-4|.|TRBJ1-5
CASSSPGPQPQHF
TGTGCCAGCAGTTCCCCGGGTCCACAGCCCCAGCATTTT
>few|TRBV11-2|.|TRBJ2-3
CASSLGGSGDTQYF
TGTGCCAGCAGCTTAGGGGGGTCGGGGGATACGCAGTATTTT
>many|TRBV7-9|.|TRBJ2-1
CASSFGGTGEQFF
TGTGCCAGCAGCTTTGGGGGGACGGGAGAGCAGTTCTTC